This TCR beta chain is drawn from a study of T cell responses to AZD1222 COVID-19 vaccine. Study-level points and caveats: The breadth and depth of Spike-specific TCRs increased once two AZD1222 doses had been given.

The protocol was immunoSEQ multiplex PCR, while the TCRdb copy is restricted to in-frame clones and leaves out a portion. Of about 72,000 clones listed, roughly 84% are singletons. V was trimmed by 6 bases and J by 3 bases, leaving 20 bases between them. The CDR3 contains 16 residues. Per the germline V gene, CDR1 is SEHNR and CDR2 is FQNEAQ (reference sequence). Note on this clone: Its antigen remains unknown.

The source is an adult in good health. The sequencing used peripheral blood, collected on day 0 of AZD1222 vaccination. The chain couples TRBV7-9 to TRBJ1-1, with D maybe TRBD1 (5 bases). CDR3 nucleotide sequence: TGTGCCAGCAGTCCCGACCGGAGACAGAGAGACACTGAAGCTTTCTTT. It is translated as CASSPDRRQRDTEAFF.